This TCR beta chain was retrieved from a study of PD-1 blockade in classical Hodgkin lymphoma. The assay was immunoSEQ multiplex PCR, and TCRdb's table has in-frame clones only and misses some. The sample shows some 38,000 clones, over 65% of them seen only once. V was shortened by 5 bases and J by 3 bases, with 17 bases between the two germline ends. The CDR3 has 15 residues. All the patients suffered relapse after autologous stem cell transplantation, and brentuximab vedotin exposure differed. Sample: peripheral blood mononuclear cells (PBMCs), taken before the second cycle of nivolumab. This chain links TRBV7-1 with TRBJ2-7; TRBD2 might be the D (5 bases). TRBV7-1 is sorted into the ORF group, with uncertain function. This sequence originates from a human donor with classical Hodgkin lymphoma. CDR3 nucleotide sequence: TGTGCCAGCAGCCCGGGGATTGGGGAAGGCTACGAGCAGTACTTC. Translation gives CASSPGIGEGYEQYF.